What follows is one T cell receptor beta chain and its context. This clone turned up a few times. The clone's antigen remains unknown. The record has no base qualities; no much larger clone is one base away. The sample belongs to a study of blood T cell repertoires in COVID-19 (dated by TCRdb to 2020 to 2021). With respect to the entire study: The collaborator samples originated in the United States, Italy and Spain and spanned the acute and convalescent phases of COVID-19. The prospective study material was composed of cDNA or gDNA derived from T cells, B-cell-depleted T cells, or PBMCs. The dataset comprised deeply sampled blood TCRbeta repertoires from subjects exposed to, actively infected with, or recovered from COVID-19. The repertoires were made available in a free public database intended to serve as a resource for research on the immune response to SARS-CoV-2. Samples were obtained from the ongoing ImmuneRACE study (first 160 participants) and from some 1,200 subjects provided by 6 global collaborators. The sample metadata nearly always contained a de-identified subject ID, COVID-19 status, age in years and sex. Where available, HLA class I and class II types were obtained from metadata supplied by the sample provider rather than from assay-based typing. Points the paper makes about the study in general: The amount of clinical and demographic metadata varied by source and participant and was provided uncurated.

V sheds 11 bases and J sheds 8 bases, leaving 19 bases between their ends. There are 13 amino acids in the CDR3, from cysteine to phenylalanine inclusive. Here the CDR3 DNA is all that survives: 39 bases in frame from base 1. CDR1 MNHNY and CDR2 SVGAGI are derived from the germline V gene (reference sequence). TCRbeta CDR3 regions were amplified from genomic DNA by means of the immunoSEQ Assay, a bias-controlled multiplex PCR. The study's own analysis went as follows. Within the assay, amplification of reference gene primers was used to estimate how many nucleated cells each sample contained. To quantify the absolute abundance of each unique TCRbeta CDR3 rearrangement, sequence reads were collapsed and filtered. For each sample, productive Simpson clonality was calculated by taking the square root of Simpson's diversity index across productive rearrangements. As stored in TCRdb, this immuneACCESS dataset retains in-frame rearrangements with V and J assigned. A fraction of the clones does not appear; measured against another copy, unresolved V genes explain less than half of the discrepancy, and the remainder lacks a known reason. V, J and clone size are taken as reported in that table, and D and trimming were inferred from the DNA itself. The sample table lists around 100,000 clones, 90% of them with a count of one. Roughly 5% of the sample comes from the top ten.

Collaborating institutions collected whole blood in K2EDTA tubes following their own protocols. For TCRbeta analysis, collaborator samples were shipped as frozen whole blood, as isolated PBMCs, or as DNA extracted from either sample type. This TCR came from a man aged 45-60 years with acute or convalescent COVID-19. Here the chain combines TRBV6-6 and TRBJ2-1; the D region possibly corresponds to TRBD2 (6 bases align). The source material was peripheral blood. The CDR3 amino acid sequence is: CAGSGTSGDEQFF. The nucleotides are TGTGCCGGAAGCGGTACCTCGGGGGATGAGCAGTTCTTC.